The 26 T cell receptor beta chains listed next were all sequenced from one sample in a study of blood T cell repertoires in COVID-19. Sequenced by immunoSEQ multiplex PCR; TCRdb stores in-frame clones only, minus some. Among 30,000 to 35,000 clones, more than 75% were seen once, and the ten largest hold over 12%. Input material: peripheral blood. Receptor source: a man aged 60-69 years with active COVID-19.

The CDR3 bases are TGTGCCAGCAGAGGGGACAGTTACTGGGGGGAGCAGTTCTTC. This translates into CASRGDSYWGEQFF. The J gene is TRBJ2-1, the V gene TRBV6-5; 7 bases match TRBD1. J gave up 10 bases and V 6 bases, and 12 bases lay outside the gene matches. CDR1 and CDR2 from the germline V gene are MNHEY and SVGAGI. The CDR3 loop spans 14 amino acids.

V usage is TRBV12-3 or TRBV12-4 and J usage is TRBJ2-1; no clear D. The CDR3 loop spans 13 amino acids. V shed 5 bases and J shed 6 bases, with 11 bases lying between them. For the CDR3, the DNA is TGTGCCAGCAGTCTTGCGAGCCTCAATGAGCAGTTCTTC. Translation gives CASSLASLNEQFF.

This clone appeared a single time. This chain connects TRBV30 to TRBJ1-1, with 12 bases that match TRBD1. The CDR3 has 14 residues. V shed 3 bases and J 6 bases; nucleotides not matched to a gene: 5. CDR1 GTSNPN and CDR2 SVGIG come from the germline V gene (reference sequence). CDR3 amino acids: CAWRGTGGSAEAFF. CDR3 in DNA: TGTGCCTGGAGAGGGACAGGGGGCTCCGCTGAAGCTTTCTTT.

This chain uses TRBV7-8 with TRBJ2-7; 9 bases are shared with TRBD2. Germline CDR1 is SGHVS and CDR2 is FQNEAQ. The V and J ends lost 0 bases and 6 bases, in that order; junction bases with no gene match: 12. The CDR3 loop spans 17 amino acids. CDR3 DNA: TGTGCCAGCAGCTTAGCGTCGGGGGTAGCGGGAGTGCTCGAGCAGTACTTC. Residues: CASSLASGVAGVLEQYF.

This chain uses TRBV11-3 with TRBJ2-5, with 7 bases fitting TRBD2. Trimming at V came to 3 bases and at J to 4 bases, leaving 8 bases not matched to a gene. Germline V CDR1 and CDR2: SGHNT, YENEEA. CDR3 size: 15 residues. The CDR3 DNA reads as TGTGCCAGCAGCTTCGGAAGATTAGCGGGAGAGACCCAGTACTTC. Its protein is CASSFGRLAGETQYF.

The chain links TRBV27 to TRBJ2-7; 14 bases line up with TRBD2. The CDR3 extends over 14 amino acids. Trimming cost V 6 bases and J 4 bases; bases outside gene matches: 2. In germline, CDR1 is MNHEY, CDR2 SMNVEV (reference sequence). The CDR3 sequence is CASRGLAGGYEQYF. CDR3 nucleotides: TGTGCCAGCAGAGGACTAGCGGGAGGTTACGAGCAGTACTTC.

This clone was seen once. The rearrangement joins TRBV18 to TRBJ2-1, with 12 bases matching TRBD2. The CDR3 spans 20 residues. J lost 0 bases, V lost 3 bases, and 12 bases had no gene match. Germline V lookup: CDR1 KGHSH, CDR2 LQKENI. The CDR3, as DNA: TGTGCCAGCTCACCGCGGGGGACTAGCGGGCCTGAGAGCTCCTACAATGAGCAGTTCTTC. It codes for CASSPRGTSGPESSYNEQFF.

The rearrangement joins TRBV6-5 to TRBJ2-3, with TRBD2 as a possible D gene (7 bases). CDR1 and CDR2 (germline): MNHEY, SVGAGI. V gave up 3 bases and J gave up 5 bases, with 12 bases separating them. This CDR3 has 14 amino acids. CDR3 residues: CASSYGGAGDTQYF. The CDR3 DNA is TGTGCCAGCAGTTATGGGGGGGCTGGAGATACGCAGTATTTT.

This chain joins TRBV19 and TRBJ2-3; 10 bases map to TRBD1. Germline values: CDR1 LNHDA, CDR2 SQIVND (reference sequence). This CDR3 region has 14 residues. J lost 4 bases, V lost 5 bases, and 3 bases had no gene match. The CDR3 DNA reads TGTGCCAGTAGTCCTGGACAGGGGGCAGATACGCAGTATTTT. It encodes CASSPGQGADTQYF.

J is TRBJ2-7 and V is TRBV7-6; a weak D match, TRBD2 (6 bases). Germline CDR1 and CDR2: SGHVS and FNYEAQ. V lost 1 base, J lost 1 base, and 11 bases lay in between. The length of the CDR3 is 15 residues. The CDR3 protein is CASSLEAGPSYEQYF. CDR3 DNA sequence: TGTGCCAGCAGCTTAGAAGCGGGCCCTTCCTACGAGCAGTACTTC.

The rearrangement uses TRBV6-4 and TRBJ2-1; TRBD2 aligns across 8 bases. The length of the CDR3 is 14 residues. Germline assignment: CDR1 MRHNA and CDR2 SNTAGT. Losses at the gene ends were 6 bases for V and 4 bases for J; bases not matched to a gene: 5. The CDR3 region has the DNA TGTGCCAGCAGGGAGTTAGCGGGGTACAATGAGCAGTTCTTC. Protein sequence: CASRELAGYNEQFF.

The chain has TRBV10-3 and TRBJ1-5; D is unclear. V lost 3 bases and J lost 3, with 6 bases in between. The CDR3 runs to 13 residues. Germline-derived CDR1 and CDR2 are ENHRY and SYGVKD. CDR3 nucleotides: TGTGCCATCAGTGAAACAGACAATCAGCCCCAGCATTTT. This encodes CAISETDNQPQHF.

The rearrangement joins TRBV27 to TRBJ2-5, with TRBD2 matching 10 bases. V was pared by 1 base and J by 4 bases, with 3 bases of the junction left unmatched. The CDR3 contains 15 residues. Germline-derived CDR1 and CDR2 are MNHEY and SMNVEV (reference sequence). The CDR3 spells CASSLLAGGPETQYF. In DNA form, the CDR3 reads TGTGCCAGCAGTTTATTAGCGGGGGGCCCAGAGACCCAGTACTTC.

This chain links TRBV7-3 with TRBJ2-2; 7 nucleotides align to TRBD2. The V and J ends lost 7 bases and 6 bases, in that order; junction bases with no gene match: 5. Germline CDR1 is SGHTA and CDR2 is FQGTGA. CDR3 length: 13 residues. The CDR3 here is CASTPGGPGELFF. The CDR3 DNA reads TGTGCCAGCACCCCGGGAGGCCCCGGGGAGCTGTTTTTT.

V is TRBV7-9 and J is TRBJ2-4; 7 bases agree with TRBD1. Germline V gene data show CDR1 as SEHNR and CDR2 as FQNEAQ (reference sequence). This CDR3 is 13 amino acids long. The J segment lost 7 bases and the V segment lost 8 bases, leaving 8 bases of the junction unmatched. DNA for the CDR3: TGTGCCAGCCAACAGGGGATCCTCAACATTCAGTACTTC. It encodes CASQQGILNIQYF. The full variable domain, completed using reference TRBV7-9 and TRBJ2-4, is DTGVSQNPRHKITKRGQNVTFRCDPISEHNRLYWYRQTLGQGPEFLTYFQNEAQLEKSRLLSDRFSAERPKGSFSTLEIQRTEQGDSAMYLCASQQGILNIQYFGAGTRLSVL.

This sequence joins TRBV19 and TRBJ2-3; a possible D gene is TRBD2 (6 bases). Trimming took off 10 bases at V and 3 bases at J, with 14 bases between the two ends. The CDR3 is 13 residues long. The germline V gene has CDR1 LNHDA and CDR2 SQIVND (reference sequence). CDR3 region: CATRGSGTDTQYF. The CDR3 region has the DNA TGTGCCACTCGGGGTAGCGGTACAGATACGCAGTATTTT.

The genes are TRBV12-3 or TRBV12-4 and TRBJ2-7; 9 nucleotides align to TRBD2. The CDR3 runs 13 residues. The trim removed 6 bases at V and 6 bases at J, leaving 6 bases unmatched. The CDR3 here is CASSQLAGGEQYF. The CDR3 DNA follows: TGTGCCAGCAGCCAACTAGCGGGTGGCGAGCAGTACTTC.

This clone came up a few times. The V gene is TRBV29-1, the J gene TRBJ2-5, with 12 bases fitting TRBD2. V lost 4 bases and J lost 4; bases outside the gene matches: 10. Germline V gives CDR1 SQVTM, CDR2 ANQGSEA. This CDR3 comprises 16 residues. The CDR3 is CSVALAGGAFGETQYF. The DNA for the CDR3 is TGCAGCGTTGCTCTAGCGGGAGGGGCATTTGGAGAGACCCAGTACTTC. Full variable domain (missing parts from reference TRBV29-1 and TRBJ2-5): SAVISQKPSRDICQRGTSLTIQCQVDSQVTMMFWYRQQPGQSLTLIATANQGSEATYESGFVIDKFPISRPNLTFSTLTVSNMSPEDSSIYLCSVALAGGAFGETQYFGPGTRLLVL.

The chain carries TRBV29-1 and TRBJ1-1; 11 bases line up with TRBD1. CDR3 length: 15 amino acids. Germline trimming cut 4 bases from V and 4 bases from J; bases unmatched to any gene: 8. Looked up from germline, CDR1 is SQVTM and CDR2 is ANQGSEA. CDR3: CSVGGTGGKGTEAFF. The CDR3 DNA reads TGCAGCGTTGGAGGGACAGGGGGTAAGGGCACTGAAGCTTTCTTT. Full variable domain (missing parts from reference TRBV29-1 and TRBJ1-1): SAVISQKPSRDICQRGTSLTIQCQVDSQVTMMFWYRQQPGQSLTLIATANQGSEATYESGFVIDKFPISRPNLTFSTLTVSNMSPEDSSIYLCSVGGTGGKGTEAFFGQGTRLTVV.

Of note for this clone: A read error may produce the germline difference seen at one junction end. The chain links TRBV7-7 to TRBJ2-2; 9 nucleotides agree with TRBD2. CDR1 is SSHAT, CDR2 FNYEAQ, per germline (reference sequence). The CDR3 consists of 18 residues. The CDR3: CASSPRLADSENTGELFF. CDR3 DNA sequence: TGTGCTAGCAGCCCTAGACTAGCGGATTCGGAGAACACCGGGGAGCTGTTTTTT.

The CDR3: CASSSRQETQYF. The CDR3 bases are TGTGCCAGCAGTTCGAGGCAGGAGACCCAGTACTTC. V is TRBV6-5 and J is TRBJ2-5; D is uncertain. The V gene lost 4 bases and the J gene lost 5 bases, with 8 bases spanning the gap. This CDR3 is built from 12 residues. The germline V gene encodes CDR1 MNHEY and CDR2 SVGAGI.

V gene TRBV19 combines with J gene TRBJ2-2; D is perhaps TRBD1 (6 bases). Looked up from germline, CDR1 is LNHDA and CDR2 is SQIVND (reference sequence). Trimming shortened V by 5 bases and J by 3 bases, and 10 bases separated the two germline ends. The CDR3 contains 14 residues. The CDR3 loop reads CASSARQDTGELFF. DNA for the CDR3: TGTGCCAGTAGTGCCAGACAGGACACCGGGGAGCTGTTTTTT. Supplemented by reference TRBV19 and TRBJ2-2, the full variable domain reads DGGITQSPKYLFRKEGQNVTLSCEQNLNHDAMYWYRQDPGQGLRLIYYSQIVNDFQKGDIAEGYSVSREKKESFPLTVTSAQKNPTAFYLCASSARQDTGELFFGEGSRLTVL.

Within the sample, this clone is medium-sized. The chain carries TRBV5-1 and TRBJ1-1; D not resolved. The CDR3 consists of 14 residues. V shed 2 bases and J shed 4 bases, with 12 bases lying between them. CDR1 is SGHRS and CDR2 is YFSETQ in the germline V gene. CDR3 protein: CASSLSSGGTEAFF. The CDR3 nucleotides read TGCGCCAGCAGCTTAAGTTCGGGAGGCACTGAAGCTTTCTTT. The complete variable domain, with remaining parts taken from reference TRBV5-1 and TRBJ1-1, reads KAGVTQTPRYLIKTRGQQVTLSCSPISGHRSVSWYQQTPGQGLQFLFEYFSETQRNKGNFPGRFSGRQFSNSRSEMNVSTLELGDSALYLCASSLSSGGTEAFFGQGTRLTVV.

The J gene is TRBJ1-2, the V gene TRBV11-3; maybe TRBD1 (6 bases). Germline lookup yields CDR1 SGHNT and CDR2 YENEEA. The CDR3 loop spans 15 amino acids. Trimming cost V 0 bases and J 4 bases, with 12 bases left between them. The CDR3 nucleotides read TGTGCCAGCAGCTTAGACGTTCTGGACAGCTATGGCTACACCTTC. Encoded protein: CASSLDVLDSYGYTF.

J is TRBJ2-1 and V is TRBV29-1; the match to TRBD2 covers 9 bases. The CDR3 has 15 amino acids. Germline CDR1 and CDR2: SQVTM and ANQGSEA. Losses at the gene ends were 5 bases for V and 7 bases for J; bases not matched to a gene: 12. The CDR3 DNA follows: TGCAGCGTTCCCTCATCAGGCGGGAGGGTAAATGAGCAGTTCTTC. Translating it yields CSVPSSGGRVNEQFF.

This clone has only one observation. The chain combines TRBV3-1 (or the pseudogene TRBV3-2) with TRBJ2-1, with 8 bases lining up with TRBD2. V lost 2 bases, J lost 8 bases, and 14 bases stayed unmatched. Germline CDR1 and CDR2: LGHDT and YNNKEL (reference sequence). The CDR3 is made up of 17 amino acids. This CDR3 is CASSQSSGRAWDYEQFF. The CDR3, as DNA: TGTGCCAGCAGCCAAAGCTCCGGGAGGGCCTGGGATTATGAGCAGTTCTTC.